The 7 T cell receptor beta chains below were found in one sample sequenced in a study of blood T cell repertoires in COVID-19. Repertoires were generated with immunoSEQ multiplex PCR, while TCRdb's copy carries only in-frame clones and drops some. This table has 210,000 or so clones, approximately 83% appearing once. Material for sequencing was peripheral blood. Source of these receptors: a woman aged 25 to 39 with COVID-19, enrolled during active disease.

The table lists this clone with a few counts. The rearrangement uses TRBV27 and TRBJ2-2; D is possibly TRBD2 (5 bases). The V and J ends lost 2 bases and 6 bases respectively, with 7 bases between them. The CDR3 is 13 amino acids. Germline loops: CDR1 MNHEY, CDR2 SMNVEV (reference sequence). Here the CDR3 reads CASSLLGAGELFF. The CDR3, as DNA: TGTGCCAGCAGTTTACTGGGAGCCGGGGAGCTGTTTTTT.

CDR3: CASSGLAGEGNEQFF. The CDR3 DNA sequence: TGTGCCAGCAGTGGCCTAGCGGGAGAAGGGAATGAGCAGTTCTTC. V and J are TRBV6-4 and TRBJ2-1, with 10 bases identical to TRBD2. V dropped 4 bases and J dropped 7; count of bases not matched to a gene: 7. CDR3 length: 15 residues. Germline V gives CDR1 MRHNA, CDR2 SNTAGT.

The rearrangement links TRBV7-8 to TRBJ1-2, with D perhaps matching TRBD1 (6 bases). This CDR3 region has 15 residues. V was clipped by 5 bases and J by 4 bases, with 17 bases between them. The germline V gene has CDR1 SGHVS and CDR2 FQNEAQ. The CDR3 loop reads CASSARDIRIYGYTF. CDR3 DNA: TGTGCCAGCAGCGCTCGGGACATAAGAATCTATGGCTACACCTTC.

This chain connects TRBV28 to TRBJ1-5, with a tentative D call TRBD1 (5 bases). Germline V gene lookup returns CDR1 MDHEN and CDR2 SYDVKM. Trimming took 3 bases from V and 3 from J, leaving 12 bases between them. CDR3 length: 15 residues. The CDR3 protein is CASSFRRDSNQPQHF. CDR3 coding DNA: TGTGCCAGCAGTTTCAGACGGGACTCCAATCAGCCCCAGCATTTT.

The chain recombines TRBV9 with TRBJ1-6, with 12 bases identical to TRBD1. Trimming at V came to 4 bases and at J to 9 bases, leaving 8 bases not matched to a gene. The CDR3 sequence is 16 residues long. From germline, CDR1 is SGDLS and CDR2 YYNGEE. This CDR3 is CASSPGQGADASPLHF. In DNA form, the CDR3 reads TGTGCCAGCAGCCCGGGACAGGGGGCCGACGCTTCACCCCTCCACTTT.

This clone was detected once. The CDR3 here is CASSLWTGGNQPQHF. CDR3 DNA: TGTGCCAGCAGCTTATGGACAGGGGGGAATCAGCCCCAGCATTTT. The genes are TRBV11-2 and TRBJ1-5, with 10 positions matching TRBD1. The germline V gene encodes CDR1 SGHAT and CDR2 FQNNGV. V was clipped by 2 bases and J by 4 bases; unmatched bases: 2. The CDR3 consists of 15 residues.

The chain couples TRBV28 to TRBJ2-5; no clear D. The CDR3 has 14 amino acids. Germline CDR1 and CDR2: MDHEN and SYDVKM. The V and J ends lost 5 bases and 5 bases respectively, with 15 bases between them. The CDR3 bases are TGTGCCAGCAGTCCCTACTCCCCGGTGGAGACCCAGTACTTC. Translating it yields CASSPYSPVETQYF.